This is a list of T cell receptor beta chains from one sample in a study of blood T cell repertoires in COVID-19. TCRdb keeps only in-frame clones here, not all; method: immunoSEQ multiplex PCR. The sample shows about 200,000 clones, roughly 85% of them seen only once. The sample was peripheral blood. The source of these receptors is a woman older than 75 with acute or convalescent COVID-19. The conserved cysteine and the conserved F or W are not part of the CDR3 here. The D gene is left open where the match is weak.

j_gene: TRBJ1-1; d_gene: NA; v_gene: TRBV6-5; CDR3aa: ASSSRTDTEAF
j_gene: TRBJ1-2; d_gene: TRBD1; v_gene: TRBV5-6; CDR3aa: ASSSVGTGGFRGYGYT
j_gene: TRBJ2-3; d_gene: NA; v_gene: TRBV10-3; CDR3aa: ATQEGSLKRQY
j_gene: TRBJ1-2; d_gene: NA; v_gene: TRBV28; CDR3aa: ASSLGPSLSLNGYT
j_gene: TRBJ2-3; d_gene: NA; v_gene: TRBV29-1; CDR3aa: SVTGVPESDTQY
j_gene: TRBJ1-3; d_gene: NA; v_gene: TRBV20-1; CDR3aa: SAVLGNTIY
j_gene: TRBJ1-6; d_gene: NA; v_gene: TRBV7-2; CDR3aa: ASSLGFASPLH
j_gene: TRBJ2-1; d_gene: NA; v_gene: TRBV19; CDR3aa: ASSIQVNEQF
j_gene: TRBJ1-6; d_gene: TRBD1; v_gene: TRBV16; CDR3aa: ASSRQGNNSPLH
j_gene: TRBJ2-1; d_gene: TRBD1; v_gene: TRBV9; CDR3aa: ASISSKSGQAYNEQF